Shown below are 8 T cell receptor beta chains from a single sample sequenced in a study of naive and memory T cell subsets. These TCRs' antigens remain unknown. The study, taken as a whole, reports: A few larger clonotypes appeared in naive repertoires, especially CD8, possibly memory cells re-expressing CD45RA.

The beta constant-region primer was an equimolar mix of two oligonucleotides covering TRBC1 and TRBC2. Ligated cDNA was amplified by four rounds of PCR with nested alpha and beta constant-region primers and SP2. TCRdb recomputed calls from the UMI-ligation and nested PCR reads with MiXCR, one row per CDR3 protein. In the table there are 98,000 or so distinct CDR3 sequences, around 13% of which are singletons. The specimen sequenced was naive CD8+ T cells from blood. Receptor source: a human donor in good health.

The rearrangement uses TRBV12-3 or TRBV12-4 and TRBJ1-2; no clear D gene. The V end was cut by 2 bases, the J end by 4 bases, with 8 bases between. This CDR3 has 13 amino acids. The CDR3 here is CASSLNRIYGYTF. As DNA, the CDR3 is TGTGCCAGCAGTTTAAACAGAATCTATGGCTACACCTTC.

The V and J genes are TRBV4-3 and TRBJ1-5, with TRBD1 as a possible D gene (5 bases). The V end lost 5 bases, the J end lost 3 bases, and 17 bases lay between the germline ends. CDR3 size: 16 residues. Per the germline V gene, CDR1 is LGHNA and CDR2 is YSLEER. CDR3 nucleotides: TGCGCCAGCAGCGGTGATTACGACAGACTCAATCAGCCCCAGCATTTT. Protein product: CASSGDYDRLNQPQHF.

This clonotype was observed a few times. The rearrangement joins TRBV19 to TRBJ2-5; 9 nucleotides align to TRBD1. Trimming removed 5 bases from V and 0 bases from J; junction bases left unmatched: 4. CDR1 is LNHDA and CDR2 is SQIVND in the germline V gene (reference sequence). CDR3 length: 15 residues. This chain's CDR3 is CASSARDRDQETQYF. CDR3 DNA: TGTGCCAGTAGTGCCCGGGACAGGGACCAAGAGACCCAGTACTTC. The complete variable domain, with remaining parts taken from reference TRBV19 and TRBJ2-5, reads DGGITQSPKYLFRKEGQNVTLSCEQNLNHDAMYWYRQDPGQGLRLIYYSQIVNDFQKGDIAEGYSVSREKKESFPLTVTSAQKNPTAFYLCASSARDRDQETQYFGPGTRLLVL.

This clonotype was observed a handful of times. V is TRBV5-1 and J is TRBJ1-1, with a weak D call TRBD1 (5 bases). V was shortened by 3 bases and J by 11 bases, with 20 bases between the two germline ends. The germline V gene has CDR1 SGHRS and CDR2 YFSETQ. This CDR3 comprises 14 residues. Written as DNA, the CDR3 is TGCGCCAGCAGCTGGAACGACGGTGCCGAGGGGGCTTTCTTT. This sequence encodes CASSWNDGAEGAFF. Supplemented by reference TRBV5-1 and TRBJ1-1, the full variable domain reads KAGVTQTPRYLIKTRGQQVTLSCSPISGHRSVSWYQQTPGQGLQFLFEYFSETQRNKGNFPGRFSGRQFSNSRSEMNVSTLELGDSALYLCASSWNDGAEGAFFGQGTRLTVV.

This clonotype was observed at least ten times. The J gene is TRBJ2-5, the V gene TRBV7-9; D perhaps matches TRBD2 (6 bases). The V and J ends lost 0 bases and 5 bases respectively, with 16 bases between them. From germline, CDR1 is SEHNR and CDR2 FQNEAQ (reference sequence). The CDR3 is 16 amino acids. CDR3 amino acids: CASSLALGTGGETQYF. Here the CDR3 DNA reads TGTGCCAGCAGCTTAGCCCTTGGGACCGGAGGGGAGACCCAGTACTTC.

There are a few counts of this clonotype. The chain links TRBV28 to TRBJ1-5; tentative D call: TRBD1 (6 bases). Germline values: CDR1 MDHEN, CDR2 SYDVKM. The CDR3 runs 14 residues. Trimming took 5 bases from V and 7 from J, leaving 15 bases between them. For the CDR3, the DNA is TGTGCCAGCAGTCGCGACCCGGGACAACAGCCCCAGCATTTT. Its protein is CASSRDPGQQPQHF. The full variable domain, rest sourced from reference TRBV28 and TRBJ1-5, is DVKVTQSSRYLVKRTGEKVFLECVQDMDHENMFWYRQDPGLGLRLIYFSYDVKMKEKGDIPEGYSVSREKKERFSLILESASTNQTSMYLCASSRDPGQQPQHFGDGTRLSIL.

The genes are TRBV12-3 or TRBV12-4 and TRBJ2-3; TRBD2 is a possible D gene (5 bases). The CDR3 is made up of 18 amino acids. V gave up 2 bases and J gave up 0 bases, with 18 bases separating them. Written as DNA, the CDR3 is TGTGCCAGCAGTTTACAGAGTTGGAGCGGAACTAGCACAGATACGCAGTATTTT. This gives the protein CASSLQSWSGTSTDTQYF.

This chain joins TRBV30 and TRBJ2-7, with D possibly TRBD2 on 5 matching bases. This CDR3 is built from 12 residues. V gave up 1 base and J gave up 2 bases, with 6 bases separating them. CDR1 is GTSNPN, CDR2 SVGIG, per germline (reference sequence). CDR3 loop: CAWSGGTYEQYF. The CDR3 DNA sequence: TGTGCCTGGAGTGGAGGGACCTACGAGCAGTACTTC.